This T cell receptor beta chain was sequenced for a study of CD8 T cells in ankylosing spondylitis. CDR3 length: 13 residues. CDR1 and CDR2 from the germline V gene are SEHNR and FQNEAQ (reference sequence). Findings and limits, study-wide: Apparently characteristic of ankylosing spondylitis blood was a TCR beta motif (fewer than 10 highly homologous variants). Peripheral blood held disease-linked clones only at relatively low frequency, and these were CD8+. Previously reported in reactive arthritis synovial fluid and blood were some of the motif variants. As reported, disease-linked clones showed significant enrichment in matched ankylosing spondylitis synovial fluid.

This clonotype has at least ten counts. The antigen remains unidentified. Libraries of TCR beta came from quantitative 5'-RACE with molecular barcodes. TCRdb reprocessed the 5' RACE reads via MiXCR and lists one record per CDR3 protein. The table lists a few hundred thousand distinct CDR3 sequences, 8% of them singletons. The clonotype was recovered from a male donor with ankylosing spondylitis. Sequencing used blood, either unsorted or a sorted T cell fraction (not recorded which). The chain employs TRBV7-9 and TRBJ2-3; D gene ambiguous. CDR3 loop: CAASGGSTDTQYF. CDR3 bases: TGTGCAGCGAGTGGCGGTAGCACAGATACGCAGTATTTT.